This T cell receptor (beta chain) was sequenced during a study of blood T cell repertoires in COVID-19. Libraries were prepared by immunoSEQ multiplex PCR; TCRdb keeps only in-frame clonotypes and omits some of them. Among more than 85,000 clones listed, around 68% were seen once. The CDR3 extends over 18 amino acids. Between the trimmed V and J ends, which lost 0 bases and 3 bases, there was a span of 18 bases. The V gene's germline CDR1 is SGHAT and CDR2 FQNNGV. This clonotype originated in a woman in her fifties or sixties with acute or convalescent COVID-19. The sample comprised peripheral blood. The rearrangement links TRBV11-2 to TRBJ1-5, with a possible D match to TRBD1 (5 bases). The chain's CDR3 is CASSLDLEEGPVNQPQHF. The CDR3 DNA reads as TGTGCCAGCAGCTTAGATTTGGAGGAGGGGCCCGTCAATCAGCCCCAGCATTTT.